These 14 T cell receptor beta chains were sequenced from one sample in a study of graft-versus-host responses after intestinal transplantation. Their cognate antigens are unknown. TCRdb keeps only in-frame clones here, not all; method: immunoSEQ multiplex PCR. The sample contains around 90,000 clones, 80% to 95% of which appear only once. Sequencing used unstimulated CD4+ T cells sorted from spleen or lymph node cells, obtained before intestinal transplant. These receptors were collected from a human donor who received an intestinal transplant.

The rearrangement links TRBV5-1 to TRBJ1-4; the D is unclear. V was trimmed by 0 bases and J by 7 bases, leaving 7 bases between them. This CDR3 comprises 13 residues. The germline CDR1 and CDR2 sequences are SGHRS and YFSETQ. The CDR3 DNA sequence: TGCGCCAGCAGCTTGGAGGGATTTGAAAAACTGTTTTTT. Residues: CASSLEGFEKLFF.

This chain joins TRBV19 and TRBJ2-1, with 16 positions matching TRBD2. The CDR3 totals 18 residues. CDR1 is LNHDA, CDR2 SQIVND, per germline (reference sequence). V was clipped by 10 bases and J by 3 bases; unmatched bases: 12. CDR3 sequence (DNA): TGTGCCACCACTACCGGGACTAGCGGGAGGGTAATCTACAATGAGCAGTTCTTC. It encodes CATTTGTSGRVIYNEQFF.

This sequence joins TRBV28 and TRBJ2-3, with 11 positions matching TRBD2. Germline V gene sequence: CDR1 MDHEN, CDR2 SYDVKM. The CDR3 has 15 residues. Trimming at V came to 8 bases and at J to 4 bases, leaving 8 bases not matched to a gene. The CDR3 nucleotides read TGTGCCAGCCGACTAGCGGGGCGGATTTCAGATACGCAGTATTTT. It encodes CASRLAGRISDTQYF.

The CDR3: CASRAQYNEQFF. The CDR3, as DNA: TGTGCCAGCAGGGCACAGTACAATGAGCAGTTCTTC. The V call is TRBV27, the J call TRBJ2-1; no definite D call. The CDR3 extends over 12 amino acids. The V and J ends lost 6 bases and 4 bases respectively, with 7 bases between them. Germline-derived CDR1 and CDR2 are MNHEY and SMNVEV (reference sequence).

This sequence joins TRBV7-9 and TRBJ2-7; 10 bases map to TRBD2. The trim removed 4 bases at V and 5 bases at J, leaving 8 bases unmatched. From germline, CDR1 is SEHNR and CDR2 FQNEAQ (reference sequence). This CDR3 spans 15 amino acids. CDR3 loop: CASSSLAGDLDEQYF. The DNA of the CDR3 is TGTGCCAGCAGCTCCCTAGCGGGAGATCTGGACGAGCAGTACTTC.

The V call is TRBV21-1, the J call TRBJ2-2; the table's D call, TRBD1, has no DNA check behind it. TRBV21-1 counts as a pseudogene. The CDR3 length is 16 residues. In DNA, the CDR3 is TGTGCCAGCAGCACCACCGGGACAGGGGGCTCCGGGGAGCTGTTTTTT. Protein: CASSTTGTGGSGELFF.

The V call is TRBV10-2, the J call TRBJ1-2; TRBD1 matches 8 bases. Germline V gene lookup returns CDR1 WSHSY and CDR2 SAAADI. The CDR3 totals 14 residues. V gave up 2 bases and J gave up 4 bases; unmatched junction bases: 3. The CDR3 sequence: CASSEVTGGYGYTF. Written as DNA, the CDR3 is TGCGCCAGCAGTGAGGTCACAGGGGGCTATGGCTACACCTTC.

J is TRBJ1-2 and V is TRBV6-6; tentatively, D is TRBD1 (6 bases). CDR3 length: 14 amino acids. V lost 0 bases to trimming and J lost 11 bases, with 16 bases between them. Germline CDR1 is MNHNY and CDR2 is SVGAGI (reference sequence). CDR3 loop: CASSYSGQGSRYTF. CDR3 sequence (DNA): TGTGCCAGCAGTTACTCAGGGCAGGGGAGTAGATACACCTTC.

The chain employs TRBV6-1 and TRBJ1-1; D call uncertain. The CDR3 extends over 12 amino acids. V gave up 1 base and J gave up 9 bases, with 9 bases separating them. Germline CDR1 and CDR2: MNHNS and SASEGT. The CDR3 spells CASSEGQEKAFF. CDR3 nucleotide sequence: TGTGCCAGCAGTGAAGGGCAGGAGAAAGCTTTCTTT.

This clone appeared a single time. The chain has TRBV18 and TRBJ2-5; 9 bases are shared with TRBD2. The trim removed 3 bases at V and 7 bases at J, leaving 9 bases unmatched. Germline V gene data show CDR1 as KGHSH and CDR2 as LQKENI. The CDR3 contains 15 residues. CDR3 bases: TGTGCCAGCTCACCTAAGCTAGCGGGATTGGGGACCCAGTACTTC. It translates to CASSPKLAGLGTQYF.

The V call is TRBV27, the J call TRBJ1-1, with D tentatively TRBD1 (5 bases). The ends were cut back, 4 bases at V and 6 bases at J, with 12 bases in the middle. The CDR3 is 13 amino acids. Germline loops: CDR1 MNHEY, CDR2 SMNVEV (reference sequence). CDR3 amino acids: CASSWTSVSEAFF. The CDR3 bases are TGTGCCAGCAGTTGGACATCGGTATCTGAAGCTTTCTTT.

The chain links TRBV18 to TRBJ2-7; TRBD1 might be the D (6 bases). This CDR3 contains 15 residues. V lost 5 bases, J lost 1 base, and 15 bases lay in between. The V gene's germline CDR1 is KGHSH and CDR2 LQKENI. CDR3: CASSDRQVPSYEQYF. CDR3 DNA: TGTGCCAGCTCAGACCGACAGGTCCCTTCCTACGAGCAGTACTTC.

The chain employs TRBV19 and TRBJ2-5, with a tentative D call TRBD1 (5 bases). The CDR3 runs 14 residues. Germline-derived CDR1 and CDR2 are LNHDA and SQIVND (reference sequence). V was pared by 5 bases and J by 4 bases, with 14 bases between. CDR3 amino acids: CASSLSVRAETQYF. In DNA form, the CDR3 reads TGTGCCAGTAGTCTGAGCGTCAGGGCAGAGACCCAGTACTTC.

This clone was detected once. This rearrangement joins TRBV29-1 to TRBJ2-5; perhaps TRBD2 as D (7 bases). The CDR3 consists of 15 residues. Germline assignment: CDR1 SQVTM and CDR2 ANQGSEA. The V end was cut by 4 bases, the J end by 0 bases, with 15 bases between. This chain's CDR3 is CSVAWGRGNQETQYF. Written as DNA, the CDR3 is TGCAGCGTTGCCTGGGGGCGGGGGAACCAAGAGACCCAGTACTTC.